This T cell receptor beta chain was found in a study of cytomegalovirus exposure and HLA in healthy donors. With respect to this clone: Its antigen remains unknown.

The study ran its PCR with 60 Vbeta and 13 Jbeta primers. Produced via immunoSEQ multiplex PCR; TCRdb's table is partial and in-frame only. The table lists approximately 37,000 clones, approximately 82% of them singletons, with roughly a tenth in the top ten. The CDR3 has 15 amino acids. The germline V gene has CDR1 SGHNT and CDR2 YYREEE (reference sequence). V shed 4 bases, J shed 0 bases, and the junction held 6 bases outside the gene matches. Study-wide findings and caveats: Reports indicated that the classifier achieved high specificity and sensitivity in diagnosing cytomegalovirus status. The listing of roughly 160 TCR beta chains classed them as cytomegalovirus-associated. Indistinguishable V segments such as TRBV6-2 and TRBV6-3 were excluded.

The chain employs TRBV5-4 and TRBJ1-1, with 7 positions matching TRBD1. The TCR was taken from a young woman in good health and CMV-seropositive. What was sequenced was PBMCs. CDR3 DNA: TGTGCCAGCAGCGGTACAGGGGCCATGAACACTGAAGCTTTCTTT. Its translation: CASSGTGAMNTEAFF.